This T cell receptor (beta chain) was captured by sequencing in a study of T cell responses to AZD1222 COVID-19 vaccine. Study-level results: Repertoires were obtained solely post-peak T cell response. Among AZD1222 vaccinees, only 5 to 7 were seropositive at baseline. Most donors were white British, females outnumbered males, and clonal diversity was possibly underestimated. Variant regions that are unmutated are reportedly the target of nearly half of spike-specific TCRs.

Germline loops: CDR1 SGHTA, CDR2 FQGNSA. The V and J ends lost 5 bases and 9 bases, in that order; junction bases with no gene match: 12. The CDR3 extends over 15 amino acids. Only in-frame clones appear in the TCRdb table, and some are missing; sequencing was by immunoSEQ multiplex PCR. The sample consists of about 160,000 clones, around 92% of them appearing once. Concerning this clone itself: Its specificity is not known.

The TCR was taken from an adult in good health. The gene calls are TRBV7-2 and TRBJ2-1; 8 nucleotides agree with TRBD1. The specimen was peripheral blood, collected on day 0 of MenACWY control vaccination. The CDR3: CASSPHQGAHGEQFF. The CDR3 coding sequence is TGTGCCAGCAGCCCACACCAGGGGGCGCATGGTGAGCAGTTCTTC.